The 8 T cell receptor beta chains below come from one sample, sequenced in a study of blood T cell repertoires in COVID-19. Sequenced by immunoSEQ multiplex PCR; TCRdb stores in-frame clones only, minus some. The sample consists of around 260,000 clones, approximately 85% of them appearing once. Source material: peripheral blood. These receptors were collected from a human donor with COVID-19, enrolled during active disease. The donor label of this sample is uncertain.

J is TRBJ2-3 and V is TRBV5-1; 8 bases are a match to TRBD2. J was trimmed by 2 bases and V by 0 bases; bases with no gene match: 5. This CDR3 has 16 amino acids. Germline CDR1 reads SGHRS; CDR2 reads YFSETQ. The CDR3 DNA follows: TGCGCCAGCAGCTTGGTACCGGGAGGGCTCACAGATACGCAGTATTTT. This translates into CASSLVPGGLTDTQYF.

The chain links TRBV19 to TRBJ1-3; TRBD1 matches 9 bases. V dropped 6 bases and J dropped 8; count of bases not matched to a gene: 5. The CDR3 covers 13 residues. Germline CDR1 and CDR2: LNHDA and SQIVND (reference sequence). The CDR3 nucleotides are TGTGCCAGTAGATTGACAGGGGGAGACACCATATATTTT. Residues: CASRLTGGDTIYF.

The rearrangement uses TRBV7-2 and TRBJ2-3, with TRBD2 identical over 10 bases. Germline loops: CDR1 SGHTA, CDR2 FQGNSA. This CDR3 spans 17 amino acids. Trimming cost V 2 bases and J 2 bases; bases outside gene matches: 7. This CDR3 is CASSLSTSGPYTDTQYF. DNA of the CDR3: TGTGCCAGCAGCTTATCGACTAGCGGGCCCTACACAGATACGCAGTATTTT. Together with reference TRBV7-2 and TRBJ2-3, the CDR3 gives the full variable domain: GAGVSQSPSNKVTEKGKDVELRCDPISGHTALYWYRQSLGQGLEFLIYFQGNSAPDKSGLPSDRFSAERTGGSVSTLTIQRTQQEDSAVYLCASSLSTSGPYTDTQYFGPGTRLTVL.

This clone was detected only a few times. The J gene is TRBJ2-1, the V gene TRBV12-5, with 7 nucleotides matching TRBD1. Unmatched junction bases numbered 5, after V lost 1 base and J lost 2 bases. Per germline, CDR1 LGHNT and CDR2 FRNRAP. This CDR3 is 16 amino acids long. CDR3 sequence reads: CASGLGVGTAYNEQFF. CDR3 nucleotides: TGTGCTAGTGGTTTGGGAGTAGGGACAGCCTACAATGAGCAGTTCTTC.

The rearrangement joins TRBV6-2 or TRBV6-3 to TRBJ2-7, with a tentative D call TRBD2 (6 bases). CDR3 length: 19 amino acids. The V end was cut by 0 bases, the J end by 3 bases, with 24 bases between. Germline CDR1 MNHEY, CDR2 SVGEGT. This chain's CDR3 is CASSYSGTRPSKHYYEQYF. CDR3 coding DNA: TGTGCCAGCAGTTACTCCGGGACTCGCCCCTCCAAACACTACTACGAGCAGTACTTC.

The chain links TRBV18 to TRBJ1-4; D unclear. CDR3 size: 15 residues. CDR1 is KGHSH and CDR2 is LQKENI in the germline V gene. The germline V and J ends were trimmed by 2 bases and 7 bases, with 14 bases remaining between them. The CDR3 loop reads CASSPWEGRGEKLFF. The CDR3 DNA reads TGTGCCAGCTCACCATGGGAAGGGAGAGGTGAAAAACTGTTTTTT.

The CDR3 bases are TGTGCCAGCAGCGGATTGGCCCAAGAGACCCAGTACTTC. This translates into CASSGLAQETQYF. The V gene is TRBV9, the J gene TRBJ2-5; D remains unclear. Trimming cost V 3 bases and J 1 base, with 7 bases left between them. The germline V gene has CDR1 SGDLS and CDR2 YYNGEE. The CDR3 spans 13 residues.

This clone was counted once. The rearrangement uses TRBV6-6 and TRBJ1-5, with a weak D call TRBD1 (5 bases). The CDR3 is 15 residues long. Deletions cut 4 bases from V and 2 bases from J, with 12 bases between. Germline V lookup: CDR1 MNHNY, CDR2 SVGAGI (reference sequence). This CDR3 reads CASSFGRGGNQPQHF. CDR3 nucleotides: TGTGCCAGCAGTTTTGGGCGGGGCGGCAATCAGCCCCAGCATTTT.